This TCR beta chain emerged from a study of technical replicates of blood from a few donors (TCRdb year 2017). For this clone: Its cognate antigen has yet to be identified. No base-level quality is on record; no much larger clone is a single base apart.

Preparation of the library involved the immunoSEQ multiplex PCR assay. Not all clones reach the TCRdb copy of this immuneACCESS table, which keeps in-frame sequences only. Checked studies attribute under half of the gap to unresolved V genes and leave the rest unexplained. For this sample there are about 80,000 clones; 91% appear just once. The ten biggest clones cover approximately 0.41% of the sample. According to the germline V gene, CDR1 reads MDHEN and CDR2 reads SYDVKM. For this chain, trimming is 3 bases at the V end and 8 bases at the J end, and the number of junction bases without a gene match is 8. The CDR3 covers 14 residues, taking in both the cysteine and the phenylalanine. The kept DNA is CDR3 alone, 42 bases in frame from the first base.

The specimen was T cells isolated from PBMCs. The chain is made from TRBV28 and TRBJ1-2, and 8 junction bases match TRBD1. This TCR was recovered from a human donor in good health. The CDR3 protein is CASSFGQGAEGYTF. The DNA is TGTGCCAGCAGTTTCGGGCAGGGGGCGGAAGGCTACACCTTC.